This T cell receptor beta chain was identified during a study of blood T cell repertoires in COVID-19. Study overall: Researchers got acute and convalescent COVID-19 samples from the United States, Italy and Spain. PBMCs, B-cell-depleted T cells, or T cells provided the cDNA or gDNA that made up the material.

TCRdb's copy holds only in-frame clones and misses some; the assay was immunoSEQ multiplex PCR. The sample has 130,000 to 150,000 clones; around 80% are singletons. CDR1 and CDR2 (germline): SGHTA, FQGNSA. Trimming removed 8 bases from V and 7 bases from J; junction bases left unmatched: 10. This CDR3 is 14 amino acids long. This rearrangement joins TRBV7-2 to TRBJ2-1; 8 nucleotides line up with TRBD2. The clonotype comes from a man in his sixties with acute or convalescent COVID-19. Sequencing used peripheral blood. The CDR3 spells CASSAAGVRNEQFF. The CDR3 nucleotides read TGTGCCAGCTCGGCAGCGGGAGTTAGGAATGAGCAGTTCTTC.